This T cell receptor (beta chain) was obtained from a study of cytomegalovirus exposure and HLA in healthy donors. CDR3 size: 14 residues. V lost 4 bases to trimming and J lost 0 bases, with 11 bases between them. The V gene's germline CDR1 is SGHRS and CDR2 YFSETQ. 60 Vbeta and 13 Jbeta primers were used in PCR. TCRdb's copy holds only in-frame clones and misses some; the assay was immunoSEQ multiplex PCR. The sample has about 160,000 clones, around four fifths seen once. The source is a man aged 45-60 years in good health and CMV-seropositive. Sample: PBMCs. This sequence joins TRBV5-1 and TRBJ2-7, with a possible D match to TRBD1 (5 bases). CDR3 coding DNA: TGCGCCAGCAGCCCGACAGCCGGCTCCTACGAGCAGTACTTC. Amino acid sequence: CASSPTAGSYEQYF.